This T cell receptor (beta chain) was captured in a study of cytomegalovirus exposure and HLA in healthy donors. Assay used: immunoSEQ multiplex PCR; TCRdb lists only in-frame clones, some missing. The table includes tens of thousands of clones, approximately 94% detected once. This sequence was found in a young man in good health and CMV-seropositive. The material sequenced was PBMCs.

CDR3 loop: CASSKVTSFEQYF. CDR3 DNA sequence: TGTGCCAGCAGTAAAGTAACTAGTTTCGAGCAGTACTTC. This chain links TRBV6-5 with TRBJ2-7, with D maybe TRBD2 (5 bases). V lost 5 bases, J lost 6 bases, and 14 bases lay in between. Germline V lookup: CDR1 MNHEY, CDR2 SVGAGI. The CDR3 loop spans 13 amino acids.